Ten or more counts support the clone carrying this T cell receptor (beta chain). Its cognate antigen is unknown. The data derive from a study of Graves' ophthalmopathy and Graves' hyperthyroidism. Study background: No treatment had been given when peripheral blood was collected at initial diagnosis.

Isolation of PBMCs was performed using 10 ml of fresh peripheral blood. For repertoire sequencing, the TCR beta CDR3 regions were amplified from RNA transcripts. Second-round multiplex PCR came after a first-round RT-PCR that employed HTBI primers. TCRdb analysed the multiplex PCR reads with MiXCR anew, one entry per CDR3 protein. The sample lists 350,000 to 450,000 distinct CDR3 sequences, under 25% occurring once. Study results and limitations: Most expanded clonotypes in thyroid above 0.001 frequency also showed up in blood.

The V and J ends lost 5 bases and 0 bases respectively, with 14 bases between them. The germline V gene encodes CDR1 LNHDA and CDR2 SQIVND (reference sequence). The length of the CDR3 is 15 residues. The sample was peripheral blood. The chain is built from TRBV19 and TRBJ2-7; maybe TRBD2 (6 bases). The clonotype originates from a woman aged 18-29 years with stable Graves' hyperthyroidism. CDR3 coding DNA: TGTGCCAGTAGTGTGGCGGCTAGCGACTCCTACGAGCAGTACTTC. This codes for CASSVAASDSYEQYF.